This is a list of T cell receptor beta chains from one sample in a study of technical replicates of blood from several donors. Here immunoSEQ multiplex PCR was the method, and the copy in TCRdb shows in-frame clones only, minus some. Of 15,000 to 20,000 clones in the sample, approximately 80% were seen once. What was sequenced was PBMCs. Receptor source: a human donor in good health. The CDR3 runs from the conserved cysteine through the conserved F or W. Fields, in order: D gene, V gene, J gene, clone size, CDR3 length, CDR3 DNA, CDR3 protein. D genes are given only for firm matches. Expanded clones are given a class, and other clones once, few, many or no size at all.

.	TRBV27	TRBJ2-5	.	16	TGTGCCAGCAGCCATCTAGGGGGGGCCATACAAGAGACCCAGTACTTC	CASSHLGGAIQETQYF
TRBD2	TRBV15	TRBJ2-2	.	15	TGTGCCACCAGCAGAGATAGTAGCGGGAGCTGGGAGCTGTTTTTT	CATSRDSSGSWELFF
.	TRBV19	TRBJ2-7	.	14	TGTGCCAGTAGTATAGCTGGCACACACTACGAGCAGTACTTC	CASSIAGTHYEQYF
.	TRBV7-2	TRBJ1-5	.	14	TGTGCCAGCAGGCGCCTCGGGGGCAATCAGCCCCAGCATTTT	CASRRLGGNQPQHF
.	TRBV6-1	TRBJ1-5	.	15	TGTGCCAGCACCGAAGACGGGGGGAGTGGGCAGCCCCAGCATTTT	CASTEDGGSGQPQHF
TRBD2	TRBV5-1	TRBJ2-7	.	16	TGCGCCAGCAGCTCCGGGGGACTAGCGGGAGCCTACGAGCAGTACTTC	CASSSGGLAGAYEQYF
TRBD2	TRBV11-2	TRBJ2-1	.	15	TGTGCCAGCAGCTTGGCGACTAGCGTATACAATGAGCAGTTCTTC	CASSLATSVYNEQFF
.	TRBV28	TRBJ1-5	.	16	TGTGCCAGCCGTAGCGATACTTTAGGGACTCCGCCGCCCCAGCATTTT	CASRSDTLGTPPPQHF
.	TRBV21-1	TRBJ1-5	.	16	TGTGCCAGCAGCAAAGGGAAATGCAGGTGCAATCAGCCCCAGCATTTT	CASSKGKCRCNQPQHF
.	TRBV5-1	TRBJ1-2	once	13	TGCGCCAGCAGCACCGGGGACTCCTATGGCTACACCTTC	CASSTGDSYGYTF
TRBD1	TRBV18	TRBJ2-7	.	15	TGTGCCAGCTCACCGCGGGCACAGGGGGGTGACGAGCAGTACTTC	CASSPRAQGGDEQYF
.	TRBV5-1	TRBJ1-2	few	13	TGCGCCAGCAGCTACGGACAGAACTATGGCTACACCTTC	CASSYGQNYGYTF
.	TRBV7-8	TRBJ1-2	once	15	TGTGCCAGCAGCTTAGGACCGGGAATAAACTATGGCTACACCTTC	CASSLGPGINYGYTF
TRBD2	TRBV27	TRBJ2-7	.	16	TGTGCCAGCAGTCCCCAAGCCGGGACTAGCGGATACGAGCAGTACTTC	CASSPQAGTSGYEQYF
.	TRBV30	TRBJ2-1	.	14	TGTGCCACCTACGAGAAAGCGGATTACAATGAGCAGTTCTTC	CATYEKADYNEQFF
.	TRBV19	TRBJ2-7	.	14	TGTGCCAGTAATCAGGGGGGAGATTTCTACGAGCAGTACTTC	CASNQGGDFYEQYF
.	TRBV7-8	TRBJ2-7	.	14	TGTGCCAGCAGCTTACGTAGCCTTGGCTACGAGCAGTACTTC	CASSLRSLGYEQYF
.	TRBV19	TRBJ1-2	.	14	TGTGCCAGTAATTCCGGGCCAGGGATGCGTGGCTACACCTTC	CASNSGPGMRGYTF
TRBD1	TRBV6-1	TRBJ1-1	.	16	TGTGCCAGCAGTGAAGGGCGAACAGGGGTGAACACTGAAGCTTTCTTT	CASSEGRTGVNTEAFF
.	TRBV12-5	TRBJ2-3	.	15	TGTGCTAGTGGTTTGGGCAGGGTAGTCGCAGATACGCAGTATTTT	CASGLGRVVADTQYF
.	TRBV6-5	TRBJ2-7	.	15	TGTGCCAGCAGTGTTCCTAGCCGGAGCTCCTACGAGCAGTACTTC	CASSVPSRSSYEQYF
TRBD2	TRBV5-6	TRBJ2-3	.	16	TGTGCCAGCAGCCGAAGACTAGCGGGAGCGGGAGATACGCAGTATTTT	CASSRRLAGAGDTQYF
TRBD1	TRBV6-1	TRBJ1-1	.	13	TGTGCCACCCGGGGGACAGGGAACGCTGAAGCTTTCTTT	CATRGTGNAEAFF
.	TRBV30	TRBJ2-7	.	14	TGTGCCTGGAGCCCACCAAGAGGGGGTTACGAGCAGTACTTC	CAWSPPRGGYEQYF
.	TRBV5-1	TRBJ2-7	.	13	TGCGCCAGCAGCTTGGCCGAGGAGTACGAGCAGTACTTC	CASSLAEEYEQYF
TRBD1	TRBV23-1	TRBJ2-2	.	17	TGCGCCAGCAGTCAAGAATCGACAGGGGGACACACCGGGGAGCTGTTTTTT	CASSQESTGGHTGELFF
TRBD2	TRBV28	TRBJ2-1	.	14	TGTGCCAGCAGTCGTCTAGCGGGGGCCCCTCGTCAGTTCTTC	CASSRLAGAPRQFF
TRBD1	TRBV19	TRBJ1-2	.	15	TGTGCCAGTAGTAAACCGGGACAGGGGAGCGATGGCTACACCTTC	CASSKPGQGSDGYTF
TRBD2	TRBV6-5	TRBJ2-7	.	13	TGTGCCAGCAGACGACTAGCGGGAGTCGAGCAGTACTTC	CASRRLAGVEQYF
TRBD1	TRBV6-5	TRBJ1-1	.	15	TGTGCCAGCAGTCCTGCTCAGAACAGGGGGACTGAAGCTTTCTTT	CASSPAQNRGTEAFF
.	TRBV5-1	TRBJ2-3	.	17	TGCGCCAGCAGCACGTCTTACTACCCCTCTAGCACAGATACGCAGTATTTT	CASSTSYYPSSTDTQYF
TRBD2	TRBV5-1	TRBJ2-1	.	17	TGCGCCAGCAGCTTTACAACTAGCGGGAGGGGGGACAATGAGCAGTTCTTC	CASSFTTSGRGDNEQFF
TRBD1	TRBV9	TRBJ1-1	.	14	TGTGCCAGCAGCACCCGGGACAGGGATGTTGAAGCTTTCTTT	CASSTRDRDVEAFF
TRBD2	TRBV27	TRBJ2-1	.	17	TGTGCCAGCACCCCATCTGGACTGGGACTAGCGGGGGGGGAGCAGTTCTTC	CASTPSGLGLAGGEQFF
.	TRBV11-3	TRBJ2-3	.	16	TGTGCCAGCAGCTTAGGCCGGGACACATTCACAGATACGCAGTATTTT	CASSLGRDTFTDTQYF